The 8 T cell receptor gamma chains presented below share a single source sample, sequenced in a study of γδ T cells in repeated Plasmodium falciparum infection. Flow sorting of PBMC yielded separate Vgamma9/Vdelta2+ and Vdelta2-negative gammadelta T cell populations for bulk repertoire analysis. TCRdb redid the clone calls on the multiplex PCR reads with CATT. The data contain roughly 27,000 gamma-chain clones, 3% of them singletons. The sequenced sample was gamma-delta T cells from blood. These receptors all come from a pool of human donors (malaria-infected and uninfected, not separated).

This clone has a count of ten or more. The protein recorded in TCRdb matches a much larger clone and deviates from this DNA's translation at residue 3, suggesting a read error; the protein here is obtained by translating the DNA. The V and J genes are TRGV2 and TRGJ1 or TRGJ2. Assignment of the J gene here rests on matching the DNA to germline, because TCRdb gives none. This CDR3 is built from 13 residues. Per germline, CDR1 EGSNGY and CDR2 YDSYNSKV. CDR3 amino acids: CASWDFLYYKKLF. Here the CDR3 DNA reads TGTGCCTCCTGGGATTTCCTTTATTATAAGAAACTCTTT.

This clone was observed a few times. This likely stems from a read error, as it lies one base from a far larger clone. The sample carries other DNA sequences with the same CDR3. This rearrangement joins TRGV9 to TRGJ1 or TRGJ2. TCRdb does not report a J gene; here it was assigned by matching the DNA to germline references. The length of the CDR3 is 13 residues. The V gene's germline CDR1 is GITISATS and CDR2 ISYDGTV (reference sequence). This CDR3 reads CALWEVRGDKKLF. The CDR3 nucleotides read TGTGCCCTGTGGGAGGTCCGCGGGGATAAGAAACTCTTT.

This clone came up a few times. The translation of this DNA and the TCRdb protein of a much larger clone differ at residue 3, probably owing to a read error; the protein shown here is translated from the DNA. This chain links TRGV9 with TRGJ1 or TRGJ2. TCRdb offers no J gene call, so here the DNA was matched to germline to obtain one. Per the germline V gene, CDR1 is GITISATS and CDR2 is ISYDGTV (reference sequence). CDR3 length: 13 amino acids. The CDR3 sequence is CASWEPISYKKLF. The CDR3 nucleotides read TGTGCCTCGTGGGAGCCCATTAGTTATAAGAAACTCTTT.

This clone was counted ten times or more. The TCRdb record carries a much larger clone's protein, which differs from this DNA's translation at residue 3; a read error is the likely cause, and the protein listed here is the DNA translation. The chain combines TRGV9 with TRGJ1 or TRGJ2. This CDR3 is built from 15 residues. CDR1 GITISATS and CDR2 ISYDGTV come from the germline V gene (reference sequence). This chain's CDR3 is CASWESSQPYYKKLF. CDR3 DNA sequence: TGTGCCTCGTGGGAGTCATCACAGCCTTATTATAAGAAACTCTTT.

This clone was found a few times. This DNA translates differently at residue 5 from the TCRdb protein, which is that of a much larger clone; a read error is likely, and the protein shown is the DNA's own translation. The rearrangement links TRGV9 to TRGJ1 or TRGJ2. The J gene, not given by TCRdb, was assigned here from a germline match of the nucleotide sequence. From germline, CDR1 is GITISATS and CDR2 ISYDGTV (reference sequence). V was clipped by 5 bases and J by 3 bases; unmatched bases: 10. This CDR3 contains 14 residues. The CDR3 sequence is CALWGPKTYYKKLF. CDR3 in DNA: TGTGCCTTGTGGGGGCCGAAGACTTATTATAAGAAACTCTTT.

This clone was detected ten times or more. TCRdb lists the protein of a much larger clone for this DNA, which differs at residue 7, so this is likely a read error; the protein given here is translated from the DNA itself. This chain links TRGV4 with TRGJ1 or TRGJ2. J gave up 12 bases and V 11 bases, and 16 bases lay outside the gene matches. In germline, CDR1 is EGSTGY, CDR2 YDSYTSSV. This CDR3 has 11 amino acids. In DNA, the CDR3 is TGTGCCATTGGTGGGACCTGTTTGAAACTCTTT. Its translation: CAIGGTCLKLF.

There are many counts of this clone. Other DNA sequences in this specimen translate into the identical CDR3. The V call is TRGV2, the J call TRGJ1 or TRGJ2. The germline CDR1 and CDR2 sequences are EGSNGY and YDSYNSKV. J lost 4 bases, V lost 5 bases, and 8 bases had no gene match. This CDR3 comprises 13 residues. The CDR3 sequence is CATWGRYYYKKLF. CDR3 bases: TGTGCCACCTGGGGACGATACTATTATAAGAAACTCTTT.

This clone has more than one count but fewer than ten. With only one base between it and a far larger clone, this is likely a read error. The DNA is left out, because the CDR3 cannot be placed on it with certainty; the CDR3 is given as TCRdb lists it. CDR3 protein: CALWEVQTIIIRNSLAVEQHLLSQVSIGRIQHF. The V gene is given as TRGV9, and no J gene call is available. The CDR3 extends over 33 residues, inclusive of both ends. Germline V lookup: CDR1 GITISATS, CDR2 ISYDGTV (reference sequence).